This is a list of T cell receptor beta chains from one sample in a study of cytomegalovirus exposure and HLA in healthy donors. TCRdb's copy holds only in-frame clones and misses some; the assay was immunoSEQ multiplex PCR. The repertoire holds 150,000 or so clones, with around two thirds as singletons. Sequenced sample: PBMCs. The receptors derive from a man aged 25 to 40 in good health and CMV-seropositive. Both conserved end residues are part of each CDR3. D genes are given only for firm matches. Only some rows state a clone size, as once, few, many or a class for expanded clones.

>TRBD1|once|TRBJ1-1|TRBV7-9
CASSPIWTGNTEAFF
TGTGCCAGCAGCCCCATCTGGACAGGGAACACTGAAGCTTTCTTT
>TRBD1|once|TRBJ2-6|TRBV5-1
CASSGTGGSGANVLTF
TGCGCCAGCAGCGGCACAGGGGGCTCTGGGGCCAACGTCCTGACTTTC
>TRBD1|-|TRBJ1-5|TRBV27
CASSPRTGVSNQPQHF
TGTGCCAGCAGTCCCCGGACAGGGGTCAGCAATCAGCCCCAGCATTTT
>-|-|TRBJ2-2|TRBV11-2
CASSEQIADYTGELFF
TGTGCCAGCAGCGAACAAATCGCCGATTACACCGGGGAGCTGTTTTTT
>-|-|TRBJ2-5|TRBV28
CASSPSRGKSSETQYF
TGTGCCAGCAGCCCTTCCCGGGGTAAAAGTTCGGAGACCCAGTACTTC
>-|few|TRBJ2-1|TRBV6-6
CASSRTNGQFF
TGTGCCAGCAGTCGGACTAATGGGCAGTTCTTC
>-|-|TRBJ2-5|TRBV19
CASSMVDFQETQYF
TGTGCCAGTAGTATGGTGGACTTCCAAGAGACCCAGTACTTC
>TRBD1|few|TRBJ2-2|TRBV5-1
CASSRDSPTGELFF
TGCGCCAGCAGCCGGGACAGCCCGACCGGGGAGCTGTTTTTT
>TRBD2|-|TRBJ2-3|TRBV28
CASSSSGRALDTQYF
TGTGCCAGCAGTTCTAGCGGGAGGGCCTTAGATACGCAGTATTTT
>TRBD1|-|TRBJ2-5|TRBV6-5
CASTEWDRIQETQYF
TGTGCCAGCACCGAATGGGACAGAATCCAAGAGACCCAGTACTTC
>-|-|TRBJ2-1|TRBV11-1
CASSRDSYNEQFF
TGTGCCAGCAGCCGGGACTCATACAATGAGCAGTTCTTC
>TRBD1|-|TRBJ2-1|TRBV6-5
CASSRDRGRNEQFF
TGTGCCAGCAGCCGGGACAGGGGAAGGAATGAGCAGTTCTTC
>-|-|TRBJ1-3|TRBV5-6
CASSIGTRPLNTIYF
TGTGCCAGCAGCATTGGGACACGACCTTTGAACACCATATATTTT
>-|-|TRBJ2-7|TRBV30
CAWSPIPQLGRSYEQYF
TGTGCCTGGAGCCCCATCCCCCAACTAGGAAGGTCCTACGAGCAGTACTTC
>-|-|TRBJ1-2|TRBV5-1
CASGRGEDYGYTF
TGCGCCAGCGGCAGGGGAGAGGACTATGGCTACACCTTC
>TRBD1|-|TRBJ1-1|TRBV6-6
CASSDRGLGTEAFF
TGTGCCAGCAGTGACAGGGGTCTCGGCACTGAAGCTTTCTTT
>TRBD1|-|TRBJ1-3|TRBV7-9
CASSLGQGSGNTIYF
TGTGCCAGCAGCTTAGGACAGGGCTCTGGAAACACCATATATTTT
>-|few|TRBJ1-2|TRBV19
CASSREANYGYTF
TGTGCCAGTAGTCGAGAAGCTAACTATGGCTACACCTTC
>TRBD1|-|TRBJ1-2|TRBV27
CASSFLPTGSNYGYTF
TGTGCCAGCAGTTTCTTGCCGACAGGGTCGAACTATGGCTACACCTTC
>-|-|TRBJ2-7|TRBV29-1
CSAERGTGYEQYF
TGCAGCGCCGAAAGGGGGACGGGCTACGAGCAGTACTTC
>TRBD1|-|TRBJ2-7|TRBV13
CASSQDRMTYEQYF
TGTGCCAGCAGCCAGGACAGGATGACCTACGAGCAGTACTTC
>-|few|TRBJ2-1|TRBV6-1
CASSSGPTNEQFF
TGTGCCAGCAGTAGCGGACCCACCAATGAGCAGTTCTTC
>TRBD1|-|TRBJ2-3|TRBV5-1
CASSLRQGGTDTQYF
TGCGCCAGCAGCTTAAGACAGGGCGGCACAGATACGCAGTATTTT
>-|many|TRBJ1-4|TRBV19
CASSIGAGPEKLFF
TGTGCCAGTAGTATAGGCGCGGGCCCTGAAAAACTGTTTTTT
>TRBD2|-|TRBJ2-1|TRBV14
CASSPLAGRHKKYNEQFF
TGTGCCAGCTCGCCTCTAGCGGGAAGGCATAAAAAGTACAATGAGCAGTTCTTC
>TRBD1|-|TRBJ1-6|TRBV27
CASSPLKGAGSPLHF
TGTGCCAGCAGTCCTCTAAAGGGGGCTGGGTCACCCCTCCACTTT
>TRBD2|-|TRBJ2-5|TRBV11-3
CASSLRPGEKGRAQYF
TGTGCCAGCAGCTTAAGGCCGGGTGAAAAAGGGAGGGCCCAGTACTTC
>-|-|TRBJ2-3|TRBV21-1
CASSGGFGDTQYF
TGTGCCAGTTCGGGAGGTTTCGGAGATACGCAGTATTTT
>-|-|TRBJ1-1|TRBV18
CASSPSSRWNTEAFF
TGTGCCAGCTCACCTTCATCGCGATGGAACACTGAAGCTTTCTTT
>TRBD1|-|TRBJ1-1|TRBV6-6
CASSRGQKNTEAFF
TGTGCCAGCAGTCGGGGACAGAAGAACACTGAAGCTTTCTTT
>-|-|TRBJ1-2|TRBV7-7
CASSLRQGEAYGYTF
TGTGCCAGCAGCTTACGGCAGGGCGAGGCCTATGGCTACACCTTC
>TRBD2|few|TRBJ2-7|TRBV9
CASSIGTSGTYEQYF
TGTGCCAGCAGCATCGGGACTAGCGGGACTTACGAGCAGTACTTC
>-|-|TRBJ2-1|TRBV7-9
CASSFHRAGFDEQFF
TGTGCCAGCAGCTTCCATCGGGCGGGGTTCGATGAGCAGTTCTTC
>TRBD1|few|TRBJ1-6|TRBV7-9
CASSPGQGQSPLHF
TGTGCCAGCAGCCCAGGACAGGGCCAGTCACCCCTCCACTTT
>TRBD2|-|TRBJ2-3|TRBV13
CASSLMGLYDSSTDTQYF
TGTGCCAGCAGCTTAATGGGACTATATGATTCTAGCACAGATACGCAGTATTTT
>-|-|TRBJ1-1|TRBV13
CASRPEGNTEAFF
TGTGCCAGCAGACCAGAGGGAAACACTGAAGCTTTCTTT
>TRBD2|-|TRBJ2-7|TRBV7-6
CASGTNEQYF
TGTGCCAGCGGGACTAACGAGCAGTACTTC
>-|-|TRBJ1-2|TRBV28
CASSPGTRRSGGYTF
TGTGCCAGCAGTCCCGGGACAAGGAGATCTGGTGGCTACACCTTC
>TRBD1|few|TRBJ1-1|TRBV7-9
CASSRQGLAEAFF
TGTGCCAGCAGCCGACAGGGGTTGGCTGAAGCTTTCTTT
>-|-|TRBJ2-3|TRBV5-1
CASSPRPTDTQYF
TGCGCCAGCAGCCCCCGTCCCACAGATACGCAGTATTTT
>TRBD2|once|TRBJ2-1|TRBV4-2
CASSQEGRGGLAIYNEQFF
TGTGCCAGCAGCCAAGAAGGTAGGGGCGGACTAGCGATTTACAATGAGCAGTTCTTC